This T cell receptor beta chain was retrieved from a study of Tregs in tolerant kidney transplant recipients. The study, taken as a whole, reports: Tolerant patients' donor-specific Tregs expanded beyond overall Tregs, suggesting antigen-driven growth. Findings come from small patient numbers and require larger validation. Some patients' samples used different primers over time, so nucleotide sequences weren't comparable.

This table comes from immunoSEQ multiplex PCR, and its TCRdb copy is limited to in-frame clones, with some not included. The sample yields some 71,000 clones, less than 90% seen once. As regards this clone: Its antigen remains unidentified.

This CDR3 has 15 residues. V gave up 4 bases and J gave up 8 bases, with 17 bases separating them. Germline-derived CDR1 and CDR2 are SGHVS and FQNEAQ. Unstimulated Tregs (CD4+CD25+CD127-) and CD4+CD25- non-Tregs were sorted from PBMCs. The sequence came from a human donor who received a combined kidney and bone marrow transplant. V and J are TRBV7-8 and TRBJ2-2; D gene unclear. Sample: CD4+ T cells from blood, taken before the transplant. The CDR3 sequence is CASSSQTRRSGELFF. The CDR3 DNA is TGTGCCAGCAGCTCACAAACTCGACGGAGTGGGGAGCTGTTTTTT. Full variable domain (outside the CDR3, taken from reference TRBV7-8 and TRBJ2-2): GAGVSQSPRYKVAKRGQDVALRCDPISGHVSLFWYQQALGQGPEFLTYFQNEAQLDKSGLPSDRFFAERPEGSVSTLKIQRTQQEDSAVYLCASSSQTRRSGELFFGEGSRLTVL.